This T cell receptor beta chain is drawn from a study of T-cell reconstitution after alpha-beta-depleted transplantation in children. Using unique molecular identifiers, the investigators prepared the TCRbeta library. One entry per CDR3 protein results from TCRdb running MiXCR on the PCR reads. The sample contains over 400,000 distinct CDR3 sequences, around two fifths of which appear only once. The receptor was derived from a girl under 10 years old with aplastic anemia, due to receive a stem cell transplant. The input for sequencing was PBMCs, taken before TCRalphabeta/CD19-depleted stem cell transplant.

CDR3 sequence: CASSFLSPAGRTDTQYF. The CDR3 bases are TGTGCCAGCAGTTTCCTCTCCCCAGCGGGAAGGACAGATACGCAGTATTTT. V is TRBV6-5 and J is TRBJ2-3; TRBD2 matches 7 bases. The germline CDR1 and CDR2 sequences are MNHEY and SVGAGI. With 4 bases clipped from V and 3 bases from J, the junction kept 13 bases outside the gene matches. The CDR3 length is 17 residues.